This T cell receptor beta chain was documented in a study of shared clonotypes between healthy human individuals. Method: immunoSEQ multiplex PCR; TCRdb's copy keeps in-frame clones and lacks some. The sample yields approximately 2.5 million clones, more than 85% seen once. For this clone: Its antigen is not identified.

General observations from the study: Non-shared clonotypes displayed generation probabilities falling below those of clonotypes present in all four donors. Clonotype sharing across several donors was observed for around 5% of naive CD4 clonotypes.

The CDR3 consists of 17 residues. Germline V lookup: CDR1 SGHTA, CDR2 FQGNSA. V dropped 1 base and J dropped 0; count of bases not matched to a gene: 8. The TCR was taken from a young man in good health. Some clones in this sample may be carry-over from other donors' samples. The chain couples TRBV7-2 to TRBJ2-5, with 7 bases identical to TRBD2. Sample: naive CD4+ T cells from PBMCs. Sample subset: CD45RA+ positively selected. CDR3 sequence (DNA): TGTGCCAGCAGCTTAGAGTCTCGCGGGAGTTACCAAGAGACCCAGTACTTC. Translated, it gives CASSLESRGSYQETQYF.